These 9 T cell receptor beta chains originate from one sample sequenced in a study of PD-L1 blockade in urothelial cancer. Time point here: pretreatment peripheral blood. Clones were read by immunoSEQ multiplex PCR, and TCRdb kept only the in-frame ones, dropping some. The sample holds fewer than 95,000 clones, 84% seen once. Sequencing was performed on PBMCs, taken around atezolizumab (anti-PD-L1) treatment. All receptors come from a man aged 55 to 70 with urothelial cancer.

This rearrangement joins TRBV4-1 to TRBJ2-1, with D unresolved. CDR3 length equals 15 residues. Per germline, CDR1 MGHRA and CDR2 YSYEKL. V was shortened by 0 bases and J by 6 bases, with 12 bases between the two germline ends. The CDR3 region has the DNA TGCGCCAGCAGCCAAGATCACTGGGCGACCAATGAGCAGTTCTTC. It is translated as CASSQDHWATNEQFF.

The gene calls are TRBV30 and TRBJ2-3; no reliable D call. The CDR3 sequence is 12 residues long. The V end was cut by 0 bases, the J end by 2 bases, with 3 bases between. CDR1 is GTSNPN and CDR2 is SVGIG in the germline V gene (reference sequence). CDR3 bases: TGTGCCTGGAGTGTTCTCACAGATACGCAGTATTTT. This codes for CAWSVLTDTQYF.

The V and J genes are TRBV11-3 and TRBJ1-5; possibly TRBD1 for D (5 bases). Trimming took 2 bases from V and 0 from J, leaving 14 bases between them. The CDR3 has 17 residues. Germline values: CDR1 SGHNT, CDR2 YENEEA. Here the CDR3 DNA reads TGTGCCAGCAGCTTACGGGGACTGACTAATAGCAATCAGCCCCAGCATTTT. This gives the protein CASSLRGLTNSNQPQHF.

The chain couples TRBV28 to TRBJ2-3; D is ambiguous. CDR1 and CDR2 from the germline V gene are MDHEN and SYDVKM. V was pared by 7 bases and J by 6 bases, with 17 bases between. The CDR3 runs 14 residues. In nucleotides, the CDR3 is TGTGCCAGCAATGAGGAAAACCGCTCGGATACGCAGTATTTT. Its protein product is CASNEENRSDTQYF.

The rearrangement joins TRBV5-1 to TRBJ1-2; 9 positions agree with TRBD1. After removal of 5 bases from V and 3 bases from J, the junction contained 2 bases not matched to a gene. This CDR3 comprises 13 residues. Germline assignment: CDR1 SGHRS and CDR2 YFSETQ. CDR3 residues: CASSRDRDYGYTF. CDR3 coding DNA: TGCGCCAGCAGTCGGGACAGGGACTATGGCTACACCTTC.

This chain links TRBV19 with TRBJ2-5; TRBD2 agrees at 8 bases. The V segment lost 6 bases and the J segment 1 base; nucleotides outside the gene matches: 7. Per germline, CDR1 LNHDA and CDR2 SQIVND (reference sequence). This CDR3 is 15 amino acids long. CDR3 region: CASSDTGLAQETQYF. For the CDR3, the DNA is TGTGCCAGTAGCGATACTGGACTAGCCCAAGAGACCCAGTACTTC. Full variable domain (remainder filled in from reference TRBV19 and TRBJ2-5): DGGITQSPKYLFRKEGQNVTLSCEQNLNHDAMYWYRQDPGQGLRLIYYSQIVNDFQKGDIAEGYSVSREKKESFPLTVTSAQKNPTAFYLCASSDTGLAQETQYFGPGTRLLVL.

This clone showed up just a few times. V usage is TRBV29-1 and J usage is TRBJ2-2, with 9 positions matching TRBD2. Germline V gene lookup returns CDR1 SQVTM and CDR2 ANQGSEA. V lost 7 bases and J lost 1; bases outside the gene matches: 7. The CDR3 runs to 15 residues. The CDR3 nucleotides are TGCAGCGCCCTAGGAGCGGGAGGGAACACCGGGGAGCTGTTTTTT. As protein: CSALGAGGNTGELFF.

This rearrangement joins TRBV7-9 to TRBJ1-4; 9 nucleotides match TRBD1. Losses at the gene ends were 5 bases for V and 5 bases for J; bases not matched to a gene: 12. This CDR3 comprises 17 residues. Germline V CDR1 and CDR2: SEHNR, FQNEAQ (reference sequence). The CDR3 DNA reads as TGTGCCAGCAGCCCCCGCGCCGGGACAGGGTCAAATGAAAAACTGTTTTTT. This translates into CASSPRAGTGSNEKLFF. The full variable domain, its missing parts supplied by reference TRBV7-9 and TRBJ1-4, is DTGVSQNPRHKITKRGQNVTFRCDPISEHNRLYWYRQTLGQGPEFLTYFQNEAQLEKSRLLSDRFSAERPKGSFSTLEIQRTEQGDSAMYLCASSPRAGTGSNEKLFFGSGTQLSVL.

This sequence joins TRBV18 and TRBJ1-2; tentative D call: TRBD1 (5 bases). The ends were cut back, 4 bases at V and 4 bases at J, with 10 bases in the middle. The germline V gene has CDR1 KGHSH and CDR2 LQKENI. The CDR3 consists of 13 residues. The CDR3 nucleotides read TGTGCCAGCTCACTAGACAGCCGCTATGGCTACACCTTC. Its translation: CASSLDSRYGYTF.